This entry lists 5 T cell receptor beta chains sequenced from one sample in a study of blood T cell repertoires in COVID-19. TCRdb's copy holds only in-frame clones and misses some; the assay was immunoSEQ multiplex PCR. The sample lists 100,000 to 150,000 clones, about 88% occurring once. Input material: peripheral blood. Source of these receptors: a human donor in a cohort sampled during active COVID-19.

The rearrangement uses TRBV7-8 and TRBJ2-7, with TRBD2 matching over 13 bases. The CDR3 length is 16 residues. CDR1 and CDR2 from the germline V gene are SGHVS and FQNEAQ. The junction had 8 bases not matched to a gene; V was cut back by 5 bases and J by 4 bases. CDR3 residues: CASSLLAGGPIYEQYF. DNA of the CDR3: TGTGCCAGCAGCCTACTAGCGGGGGGGCCTATATACGAGCAGTACTTC.

A single count supports this clone. The chain carries TRBV15 and TRBJ2-5; weak D call: TRBD1 (6 bases). The CDR3 is made up of 15 amino acids. Germline CDR1 and CDR2: LNHNV and YYDKDF (reference sequence). The germline V and J ends were trimmed by 5 bases and 4 bases, with 17 bases remaining between them. CDR3 loop: CATSPTSGAPETQYF. CDR3 coding DNA: TGTGCCACCAGCCCGACCTCAGGGGCCCCAGAGACCCAGTACTTC.

The chain combines TRBV28 with TRBJ1-2; 9 bases match TRBD1. There are 14 residues in the CDR3. Germline V CDR1 and CDR2: MDHEN, SYDVKM. V lost 6 bases and J lost 0; bases outside the gene matches: 2. This CDR3 reads CASSRTGANYGYTF. The CDR3 region has the DNA TGTGCCAGCAGCCGGACAGGGGCTAACTATGGCTACACCTTC.

The V gene is TRBV7-9, the J gene TRBJ2-6, with D possibly matching TRBD2 (5 bases). V gave up 1 base and J gave up 4 bases, with 11 bases separating them. This CDR3 comprises 16 residues. The germline V gene encodes CDR1 SEHNR and CDR2 FQNEAQ (reference sequence). In nucleotides, the CDR3 is TGTGCCAGCAGCTTAGTGCCGGGGTTAGGGGCCAACGTCCTGACTTTC. Protein product: CASSLVPGLGANVLTF.

The chain employs TRBV5-1 and TRBJ1-6; possibly TRBD1 for D (6 bases). CDR1 is SGHRS, CDR2 YFSETQ, per germline. The ends were cut back, 3 bases at V and 10 bases at J, with 11 bases in the middle. The CDR3 runs 13 residues. In DNA form, the CDR3 reads TGCGCCAGCAGCTCACAGGGTGAATCACCCCTCCACTTT. It translates to CASSSQGESPLHF.